This T cell receptor (beta chain) is drawn from a study of T-cell reconstitution after alpha-beta-depleted transplantation in children. Preparation of the TCRbeta library involved a method that used unique molecular identifiers. Each CDR3 protein is one row after TCRdb ran MiXCR on the PCR reads. The sample includes around 360,000 distinct CDR3 sequences, around a tenth seen only once; the top ten take more than 2%. This clonotype was observed a few times. V was pared by 2 bases and J by 2 bases, with 3 bases of the junction left unmatched. Per the germline V gene, CDR1 is MNHEY and CDR2 is SMNVEV (reference sequence). The CDR3 totals 16 residues.

This sample comprised PBMCs from the stem cell graft donor, obtained from the stem cell graft. The chain has TRBV27 and TRBJ2-7, with TRBD2 matching over 13 bases. This clonotype originated in a human donor who donated a stem cell graft to a child with acute lymphoblastic leukemia. In DNA form, the CDR3 reads TGTGCCAGCAGTTTAGTCGGGACTAGCGGGACCTACGAGCAGTACTTC. Translating gives CASSLVGTSGTYEQYF.